One T cell receptor (beta chain) is described in this entry. TCRdb re-called the 5' RACE reads through MiXCR, storing one row per CDR3 protein. The top ten clones hold 2.5% to 3.5% of a sample with approximately 40,000 distinct CDR3 sequences, 7% to 10% of them seen once. This specimen comes from a study of chronic HIV infection and antiretroviral therapy. Germline V gene data show CDR1 as SGHDT and CDR2 as YYEEEE. The CDR3 is 15 amino acids. V was trimmed by 0 bases and J by 6 bases, leaving 13 bases between them. The chain is built from TRBV5-6 and TRBJ1-5, with D possibly being TRBD1 (5 bases). This clonotype originated in an adult who had HIV and had not received antiretroviral therapy, or was an uninfected healthy control (not recorded which). The sample comprised peripheral blood. DNA for the CDR3: TGTGCCAGCAGCTTGGGGGGCAGGGTGGTTCAGCCCCAGCATTTT. Translation: CASSLGGRVVQPQHF.